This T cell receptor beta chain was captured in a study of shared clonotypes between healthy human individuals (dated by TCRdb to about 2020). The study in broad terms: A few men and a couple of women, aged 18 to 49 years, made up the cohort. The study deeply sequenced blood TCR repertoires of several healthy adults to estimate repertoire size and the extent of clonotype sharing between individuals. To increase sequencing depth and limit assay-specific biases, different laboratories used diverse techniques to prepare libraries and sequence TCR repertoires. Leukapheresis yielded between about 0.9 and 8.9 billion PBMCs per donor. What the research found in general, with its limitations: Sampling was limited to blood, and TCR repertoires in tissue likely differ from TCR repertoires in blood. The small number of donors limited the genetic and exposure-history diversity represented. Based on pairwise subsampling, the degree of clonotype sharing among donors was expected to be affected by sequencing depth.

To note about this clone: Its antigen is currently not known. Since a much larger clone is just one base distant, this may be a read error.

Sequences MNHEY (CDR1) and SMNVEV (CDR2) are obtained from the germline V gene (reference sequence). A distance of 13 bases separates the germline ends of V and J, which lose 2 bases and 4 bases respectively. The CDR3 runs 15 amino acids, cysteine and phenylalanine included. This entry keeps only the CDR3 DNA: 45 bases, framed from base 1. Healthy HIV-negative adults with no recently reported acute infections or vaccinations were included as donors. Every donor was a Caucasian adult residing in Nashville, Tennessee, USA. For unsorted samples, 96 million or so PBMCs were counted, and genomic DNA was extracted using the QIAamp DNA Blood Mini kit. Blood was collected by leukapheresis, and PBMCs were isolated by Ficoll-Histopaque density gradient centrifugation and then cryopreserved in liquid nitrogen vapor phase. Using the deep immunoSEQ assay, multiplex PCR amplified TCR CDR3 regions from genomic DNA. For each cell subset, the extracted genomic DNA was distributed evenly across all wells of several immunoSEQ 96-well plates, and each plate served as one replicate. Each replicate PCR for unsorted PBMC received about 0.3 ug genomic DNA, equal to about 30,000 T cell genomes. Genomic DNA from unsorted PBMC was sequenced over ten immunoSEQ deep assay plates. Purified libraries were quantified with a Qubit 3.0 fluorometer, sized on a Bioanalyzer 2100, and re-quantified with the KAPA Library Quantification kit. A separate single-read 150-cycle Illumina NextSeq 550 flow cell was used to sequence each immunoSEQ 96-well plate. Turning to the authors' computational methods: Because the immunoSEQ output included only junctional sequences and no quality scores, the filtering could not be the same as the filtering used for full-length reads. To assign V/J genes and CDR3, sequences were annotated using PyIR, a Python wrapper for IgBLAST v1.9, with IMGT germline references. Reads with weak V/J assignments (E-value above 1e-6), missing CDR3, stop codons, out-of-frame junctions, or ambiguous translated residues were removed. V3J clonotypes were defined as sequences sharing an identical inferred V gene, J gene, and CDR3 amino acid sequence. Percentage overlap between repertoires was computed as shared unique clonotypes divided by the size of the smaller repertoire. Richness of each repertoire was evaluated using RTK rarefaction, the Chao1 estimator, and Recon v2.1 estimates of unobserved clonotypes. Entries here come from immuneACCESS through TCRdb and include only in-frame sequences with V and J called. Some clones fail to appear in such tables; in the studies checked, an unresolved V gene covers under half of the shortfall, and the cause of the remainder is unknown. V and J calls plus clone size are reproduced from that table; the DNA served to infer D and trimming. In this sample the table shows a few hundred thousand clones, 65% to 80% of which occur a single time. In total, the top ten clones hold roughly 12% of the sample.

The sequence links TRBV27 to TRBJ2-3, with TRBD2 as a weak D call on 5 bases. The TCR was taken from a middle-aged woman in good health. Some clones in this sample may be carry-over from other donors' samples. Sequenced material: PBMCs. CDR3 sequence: CASSLGGPSADTQYF. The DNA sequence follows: TGTGCCAGCAGTTTAGGAGGACCAAGCGCAGATACGCAGTATTTT.